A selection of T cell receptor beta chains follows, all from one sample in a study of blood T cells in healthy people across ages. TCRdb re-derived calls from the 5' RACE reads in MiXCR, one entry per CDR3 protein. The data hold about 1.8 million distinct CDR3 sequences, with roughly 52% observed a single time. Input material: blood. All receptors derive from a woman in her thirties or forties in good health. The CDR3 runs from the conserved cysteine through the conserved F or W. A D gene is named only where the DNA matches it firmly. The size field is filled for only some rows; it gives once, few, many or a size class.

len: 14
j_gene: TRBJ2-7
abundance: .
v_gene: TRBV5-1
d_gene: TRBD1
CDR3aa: CASSAGTAIYEQYF
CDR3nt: TGCGCCAGCAGCGCCGGGACAGCCATATACGAGCAGTACTTC

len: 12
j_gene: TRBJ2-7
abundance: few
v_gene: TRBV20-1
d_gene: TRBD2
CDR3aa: CSAPGLAYEQYF
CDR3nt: TGCAGTGCCCCCGGACTAGCGTACGAGCAGTACTTC

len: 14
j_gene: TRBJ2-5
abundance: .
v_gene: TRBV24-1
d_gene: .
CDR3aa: CATSMPGSWETQYF
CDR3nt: TGTGCCACCAGCATGCCAGGGAGCTGGGAGACCCAGTACTTC

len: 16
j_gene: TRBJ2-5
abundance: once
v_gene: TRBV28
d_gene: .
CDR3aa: CASERATEVEQETQYF
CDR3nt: TGTGCCAGCGAAAGGGCGACAGAGGTGGAACAAGAGACCCAGTACTTC

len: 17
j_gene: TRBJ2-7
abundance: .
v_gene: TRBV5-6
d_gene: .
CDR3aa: CASSDRLYRIERNEQYF
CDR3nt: TGTGCCAGCAGCGACCGACTTTACAGGATTGAAAGGAACGAGCAGTACTTC

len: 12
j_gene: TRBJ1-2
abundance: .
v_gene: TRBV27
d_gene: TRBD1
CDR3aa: CARKGQGWGYTF
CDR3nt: TGTGCCCGCAAAGGACAGGGCTGGGGCTACACCTTC

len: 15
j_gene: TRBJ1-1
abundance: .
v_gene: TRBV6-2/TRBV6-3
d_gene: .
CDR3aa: CASAGAWAVDTEAFF
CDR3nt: TGTGCCAGCGCAGGGGCGTGGGCGGTGGACACTGAAGCTTTCTTT

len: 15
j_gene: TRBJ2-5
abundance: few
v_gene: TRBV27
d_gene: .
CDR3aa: CASSKYVGAEWEQYF
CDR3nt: TGTGCCAGCAGTAAATACGTCGGGGCTGAGTGGGAGCAGTACTTC

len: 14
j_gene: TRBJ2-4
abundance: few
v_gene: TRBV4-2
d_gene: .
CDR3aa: CASSQVHSTDIQYF
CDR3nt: TGTGCCAGCAGCCAAGTACACAGTACCGACATTCAGTACTTC

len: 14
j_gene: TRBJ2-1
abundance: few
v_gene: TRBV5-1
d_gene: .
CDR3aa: CASSLGPASNEQFF
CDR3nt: TGCGCCAGCAGCTTGGGCCCCGCTAGCAATGAGCAGTTCTTC

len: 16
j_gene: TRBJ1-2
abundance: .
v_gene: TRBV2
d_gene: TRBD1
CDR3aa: CASSGSRTGLRRGYTF
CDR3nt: TGTGCCAGCAGTGGATCCCGGACAGGATTAAGGAGGGGCTACACCTTC

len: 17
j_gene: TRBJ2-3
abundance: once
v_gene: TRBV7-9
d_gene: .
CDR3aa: CASSSNPRTESTDTQYF
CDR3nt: TGTGCCAGCAGTTCAAACCCACGCACAGAAAGCACAGATACGCAGTATTTT

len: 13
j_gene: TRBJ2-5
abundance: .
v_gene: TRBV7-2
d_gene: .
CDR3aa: CATLKRVQETQYF
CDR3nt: TGTGCCACCCTCAAGAGGGTTCAAGAGACCCAGTACTTC

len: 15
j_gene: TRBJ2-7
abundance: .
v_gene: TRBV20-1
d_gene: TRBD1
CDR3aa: CSARVTGARGYEQYF
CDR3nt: TGCAGTGCTAGAGTTACAGGGGCGAGAGGCTACGAGCAGTACTTC

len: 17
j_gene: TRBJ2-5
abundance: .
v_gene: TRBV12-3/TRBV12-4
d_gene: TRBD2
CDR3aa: CASSWGLAGIFGETQYF
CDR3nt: TGTGCCAGCAGCTGGGGACTAGCGGGGATTTTTGGAGAGACCCAGTACTTC

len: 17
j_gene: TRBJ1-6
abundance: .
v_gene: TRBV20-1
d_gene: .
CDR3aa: CSVSLRATGSYNSPLHF
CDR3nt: TGCAGTGTCTCCCTCCGGGCCACAGGCTCCTATAATTCACCCCTCCACTTT

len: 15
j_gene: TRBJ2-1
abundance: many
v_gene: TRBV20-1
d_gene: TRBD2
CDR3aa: CSARGAGGHYNEQFF
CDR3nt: TGCAGTGCTAGAGGGGCGGGGGGGCACTACAATGAGCAGTTCTTC

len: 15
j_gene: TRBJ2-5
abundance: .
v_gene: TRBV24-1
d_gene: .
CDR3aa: CATSGFDGVGETQYF
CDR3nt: TGTGCCACCAGCGGTTTTGACGGAGTCGGTGAGACCCAGTACTTC